The T cell receptor beta chain described here comes from a study of T cells in Graves' hyperthyroidism and ophthalmopathy. The study defined stable Graves' hyperthyroidism as no ophthalmopathy progression within 18 months. In patients aged 18 to 65, hyperthyroidism was newly diagnosed, with duration under 2 months. Patients showing uncontrolled infection, other autoimmune disease, pregnancy or lactation were ineligible. A note on this clonotype: Its antigen is as yet unknown.

RNA transcripts provided the source from which TCR beta CDR3 regions were amplified. The HTBI set primed first-round TCR CDR3 RT-PCR. TCRdb re-derived calls from the multiplex PCR reads in MiXCR, one entry per CDR3 protein. In the table there are about 560,000 distinct CDR3 sequences, 40% to 55% of which are singletons. Findings and caveats of the study: Blood also held most thyroid clonotypes expanded beyond 0.001.

The germline V gene encodes CDR1 DFQATT and CDR2 SNEGSKA (reference sequence). CDR3 length: 13 amino acids. Trimming left V 6 bases short and J 1 base short, with 9 bases between. The V call is TRBV20-1, the J call TRBJ2-2, with D possibly TRBD1 on 6 matching bases. Sequenced: peripheral blood or thyroid tissue (not recorded which). This TCR was recovered from a woman aged 18-30 years with Graves' hyperthyroidism. In nucleotides, the CDR3 is TGCAGTGCCACAGGGTTGAACACCGGGGAGCTGTTTTTT. The encoded protein is CSATGLNTGELFF.